These 9 T cell receptor beta chains came from one sample sequenced in a study of patients and donors after allogeneic stem cell transplantation. TCRdb called the RT-PCR reads again in MiXCR, with one record for every CDR3 protein. The repertoire holds about 87,000 distinct CDR3 sequences, approximately 5.2% seen once, with 2.6% in the top ten. Sequencing input: blood, either unsorted or a sorted T cell fraction (not recorded which). The source is a human donor who was either an allogeneic HSCT recipient or a stem cell or donor lymphocyte infusion donor (not recorded which). It is not recorded whose cells these are; they may come from a transplant donor.

This clonotype was recorded a few times. The chain carries TRBV29-1 and TRBJ1-2; TRBD1 is a possible D gene (5 bases). Between the trimmed V and J ends, which lost 0 bases and 5 bases, there was a span of 13 bases. This CDR3 is built from 14 residues. The germline gives CDR1 SQVTM, CDR2 ANQGSEA. The CDR3 DNA is TGCAGCGTTGAAGAGGGGGGGAGGGAATATGGCTACACCTTC. This translates into CSVEEGGREYGYTF.

The sample holds many counts of this clonotype. This chain uses TRBV20-1 with TRBJ2-1; no reliable D call. The ends were cut back, 1 base at V and 10 bases at J, with 5 bases in the middle. The length of the CDR3 is 10 residues. Germline V lookup: CDR1 DFQATT, CDR2 SNEGSKA (reference sequence). CDR3 coding DNA: TGCAGTGCTAGAGCTAAGGAGCAGTTCTTC. Translation: CSARAKEQFF.

The chain joins TRBV5-4 to TRBJ2-7, with 7 bases that match TRBD2. CDR1 is SGHNT, CDR2 YYREEE, per germline (reference sequence). The CDR3 length is 17 residues. Trimming took 4 bases from V and 0 from J; bases not matched to a gene: 13. The CDR3 protein is CASSRGVGGSNSYEQYF. The CDR3 DNA sequence: TGTGCCAGCAGCCGGGGGGTTGGCGGGAGTAACTCCTACGAGCAGTACTTC.

This clonotype was seen more than once but under ten times. CDR3 in amino acids: CATRRTREGELFF. The DNA of the CDR3 is TGTGCCACCCGCCGGACTAGGGAAGGGGAGCTGTTTTTT. The V call is TRBV2, the J call TRBJ2-2, with 7 bases lining up with TRBD2. The CDR3 spans 13 residues. Germline CDR1 SNHLY, CDR2 FYNNEI. V lost 10 bases to trimming and J lost 8 bases; unmatched junction nucleotides: 10.

This clonotype was found many times. This rearrangement joins TRBV6-1 to TRBJ1-1; D gene ambiguous. V dropped 11 bases and J dropped 0 bases, with 13 bases sitting between them. The CDR3 covers 13 residues. Germline CDR1 reads MNHNS; CDR2 reads SASEGT. This CDR3 is CALNANMNTEAFF. DNA for the CDR3: TGTGCCCTTAACGCCAACATGAACACTGAAGCTTTCTTT.

This clonotype was counted many times. The chain recombines TRBV14 with TRBJ1-3; D is unclear. Trimming left V 3 bases short and J 0 bases short, with 6 bases between. Looked up from germline, CDR1 is SGHDN and CDR2 is FVKESK. There are 14 residues in the CDR3. CDR3 protein: CASSQGTSGNTIYF. DNA for the CDR3: TGTGCCAGCAGCCAGGGCACCTCTGGAAACACCATATATTTT.

This clonotype has ten or more counts. This rearrangement joins TRBV2 to TRBJ2-5; 9 nucleotides align to TRBD1. V lost 5 bases and J lost 5; bases outside the gene matches: 9. The germline gives CDR1 SNHLY, CDR2 FYNNEI. The CDR3 length is 15 residues. CDR3 DNA: TGTGCCAGCAGTCCCACAGGGGGCTTGGTGGAGACCCAGTACTTC. It translates to CASSPTGGLVETQYF.

This clonotype appeared many times. The rearrangement joins TRBV2 to TRBJ2-1; unclear D gene. Per germline, CDR1 SNHLY and CDR2 FYNNEI. The length of the CDR3 is 16 residues. Trimming removed 6 bases from V and 0 bases from J, with 15 bases in between. The CDR3 protein is CASRLLLVHSYNEQFF. CDR3 DNA: TGTGCCAGCAGGCTCCTCCTTGTCCACTCCTACAATGAGCAGTTCTTC.

This clonotype is medium-sized by share. This chain links TRBV7-8 with TRBJ1-2, with D uncertain. CDR3 size: 13 residues. Germline V gene sequence: CDR1 SGHVS, CDR2 FQNEAQ. The V end lost 3 bases, the J end lost 3 bases, and 8 bases lay between the germline ends. CDR3 bases: TGTGCCAGCAGCTTTAATCCTGACTATGGCTACACCTTC. It translates to CASSFNPDYGYTF.